These T cell receptor beta chains were read from a single sample in a study of cytomegalovirus exposure and HLA in healthy donors. TCRdb's table, derived via immunoSEQ multiplex PCR, lists solely in-frame clones and lacks some. The table lists roughly 70,000 clones, about 97% of them singletons. Sequenced input: PBMCs. Receptors originate from a woman younger than 30 in good health and CMV-seropositive. CDR3s include the opening cysteine and the closing phenylalanine or tryptophan. The D gene is left open where the match is weak. The size field is filled for only some rows; it gives once, few, many or a size class.

cdr3_aa cdr3_nt d_call clone_size j_call v_call
CSVDVTQGIGYGYTF TGCAGCGTTGACGTGACTCAGGGGATCGGGTATGGCTACACCTTC - - TRBJ1-2 TRBV29-1
CASSLGDSSYGYTF TGTGCCAGCAGCTTGGGGGACAGTTCCTATGGCTACACCTTC TRBD1 - TRBJ1-2 TRBV5-5
CASSPPLAQNRDTQYF TGTGCCAGCAGCCCCCCACTAGCCCAGAACCGAGATACGCAGTATTTT - - TRBJ2-3 TRBV7-9
CASIQGNYGYTF TGTGCCAGCATCCAGGGAAACTATGGCTACACCTTC - - TRBJ1-2 TRBV2
CASRDRESSTNEKLFF TGTGCCAGCAGGGACAGGGAAAGTTCAACTAATGAAAAACTGTTTTTT TRBD1 - TRBJ1-4 TRBV2
CASSAQAGSYNEQFF TGCGCCAGCAGCGCGCAGGCAGGATCCTACAATGAGCAGTTCTTC - - TRBJ2-1 TRBV5-1
CASSFEPSGEQFF TGTGCCAGCAGTTTTGAGCCATCGGGTGAGCAGTTCTTC - once TRBJ2-1 TRBV27
CASSRDRVETQYF TGTGCCAGCAGCAGGGACAGGGTGGAGACCCAGTACTTC TRBD1 - TRBJ2-5 TRBV2
CSVGVTSGRYNEQFF TGCAGCGTCGGGGTTACTAGCGGGAGATACAATGAGCAGTTCTTC TRBD2 - TRBJ2-1 TRBV29-1
CASSSTLAGGNNEQFF TGTGCCAGCAGCTCGACACTAGCGGGAGGTAACAATGAGCAGTTCTTC TRBD2 - TRBJ2-1 TRBV7-3
CASSVGQGRLFGETQYF TGTGCCAGCAGCGTGGGGCAAGGAAGGCTGTTTGGGGAGACCCAGTACTTC - - TRBJ2-5 TRBV9
CASSHNYRRGDYGYTF TGTGCCAGCAGCCATAACTACCGCAGGGGGGACTATGGCTACACCTTC TRBD1 - TRBJ1-2 TRBV13
CASSSLTGESYNEQFF TGTGCCAGCAGTTCTCTGACAGGGGAGTCCTACAATGAGCAGTTCTTC TRBD1 once TRBJ2-1 TRBV6-5
CASSGDRVADTQYF TGTGCCAGCAGTGGGGACAGGGTCGCGGATACGCAGTATTTT TRBD1 - TRBJ2-3 TRBV25-1
CAAGSADTQYF TGTGCCGCGGGTTCCGCAGATACGCAGTATTTT - - TRBJ2-3 TRBV10-3
CASSLADRGRLSTEAFF TGTGCCAGCAGCTTAGCAGACAGGGGCCGGCTAAGCACTGAAGCTTTCTTT TRBD1 - TRBJ1-1 TRBV7-9
CASREGPYEQYF TGTGCCAGCAGGGAGGGGCCCTACGAGCAGTACTTC - - TRBJ2-7 TRBV6-5
CASSATSADNEQFF TGTGCCAGCAGTGCGACTAGCGCGGACAATGAGCAGTTCTTC TRBD2 - TRBJ2-1 TRBV6-6
CASSQGLAGAIEQYF TGTGCCAGCAGTCAAGGACTAGCGGGAGCCATTGAGCAGTACTTC TRBD2 once TRBJ2-7 TRBV6-6
CASRQGLGQPQHF TGTGCCAGCAGACAGGGTTTAGGGCAGCCCCAGCATTTT - - TRBJ1-5 TRBV2
CASSFGTTNEKLFF TGTGCCAGCAGCTTCGGGACAACTAATGAAAAACTGTTTTTT - - TRBJ1-4 TRBV5-4
CASSSLRDSEQFF TGTGCCAGTAGTAGCCTCCGGGACAGTGAGCAGTTCTTC TRBD1 - TRBJ2-1 TRBV19
CASRGTTGELFF TGCGCCAGCAGGGGGACTACTGGGGAGCTGTTTTTT TRBD2 - TRBJ2-2 TRBV10-2
CASSLSSFGEQFF TGTGCCAGCAGCTTATCCTCCTTCGGTGAGCAGTTCTTC - - TRBJ2-1 TRBV7-2
CASSSTGDTEAFF TGTGCCAGCAGTTCAACAGGGGACACTGAAGCTTTCTTT TRBD1 - TRBJ1-1 TRBV25-1
CASSIIKRRTNNEQFF TGTGCCAGTAGTATAATAAAGCGGAGGACGAACAATGAGCAGTTCTTC - - TRBJ2-1 TRBV19
CSVEEGGLAVLEQFF TGCAGCGTTGAAGAGGGGGGACTAGCGGTGCTCGAGCAGTTCTTC TRBD2 - TRBJ2-1 TRBV29-1
CASSIAVGTGNTIYF TGTGCCAGCAGTATCGCGGTGGGTACTGGAAACACCATATATTTT - - TRBJ1-3 TRBV27
CASSLAGSNEKLFF TGTGCCAGCAGCTTAGCGGGCAGTAATGAAAAACTGTTTTTT - - TRBJ1-4 TRBV7-9
CATSGAFF TGTGCCACCAGTGGAGCTTTCTTT - - TRBJ1-1 TRBV19
CATSRVASGSIYNEQFF TGTGCCACCAGCAGAGTCGCTAGCGGGTCAATCTACAATGAGCAGTTCTTC TRBD2 - TRBJ2-1 TRBV15
CASSVVGQGPDTQYF TGTGCCAGCAGCGTAGTTGGGCAGGGGCCAGATACGCAGTATTTT - - TRBJ2-3 TRBV9
CASSGGQGRVSTEAFF TGTGCCAGTAGTGGGGGCCAGGGAAGGGTGAGCACTGAAGCTTTCTTT - few TRBJ1-1 TRBV19
CASSRGNLYEQYF TGTGCCAGCAGCAGGGGGAACTTATACGAGCAGTACTTC - once TRBJ2-7 TRBV5-6
CASSFWREGNEQFF TGTGCCAGCAGCTTTTGGCGGGAGGGCAATGAGCAGTTCTTC TRBD2 - TRBJ2-1 TRBV7-9
CASSARSYGYTF TGTGCCAGCAGTGCTAGGAGCTATGGCTACACCTTC - - TRBJ1-2 TRBV2
CASSQAGAQYF TGCGCCAGCAGCCAAGCAGGGGCGCAGTACTTC - - TRBJ2-7 TRBV4-1
CASSLAGNTEAFF TGTGCCAGCAGCTTGGCAGGGAACACTGAAGCTTTCTTT - - TRBJ1-1 TRBV5-4
CASSLVQGGTQYF TGTGCCAGCAGCTTGGTACAGGGTGGGACCCAGTACTTC - - TRBJ2-5 TRBV5-6
CASSLPGLLYEQYF TGTGCCAGCAGTCTCCCGGGACTGCTCTACGAGCAGTACTTC - once TRBJ2-7 TRBV28
CASSPTSGRANEQFF TGTGCCAGCAGCCCAACTAGCGGGAGGGCCAATGAGCAGTTCTTC TRBD2 - TRBJ2-1 TRBV11-2
CASRGSRGNYEQYF TGTGCCAGCAGGGGGAGCAGGGGGAACTACGAGCAGTACTTC TRBD1 once TRBJ2-7 TRBV28
CASSEGLENTGELFF TGTGCCAGCAGCGAGGGACTAGAGAACACCGGGGAGCTGTTTTTT TRBD2 - TRBJ2-2 TRBV9
CASSPPLGQGAMSSYEQYF TGTGCCAGCAGCCCCCCTTTGGGACAGGGCGCGATGAGCTCCTACGAGCAGTACTTC TRBD1 - TRBJ2-7 TRBV13
CASSIERIGDRGRSNQPQHF TGTGCCAGTAGTATAGAGCGGATTGGGGACAGGGGACGAAGCAATCAGCCCCAGCATTTT TRBD1 - TRBJ1-5 TRBV19
CASSRQPGQGGGIQYF TGTGCCAGCTCACGACAACCGGGACAGGGGGGTGGCATTCAGTACTTC TRBD1 - TRBJ2-4 TRBV18
CASSIGDRGAYEQYF TGTGCCAGTAGTATAGGTGACAGGGGGGCCTACGAGCAGTACTTC TRBD1 - TRBJ2-7 TRBV19
CASSEPGGAKNIQYF TGTGCCAGCAGTGAACCGGGGGGGGCCAAAAACATTCAGTACTTC TRBD2 - TRBJ2-4 TRBV2
CASRPRGGSSNYGYTF TGTGCCAGCAGACCTAGAGGGGGCAGCTCTAACTATGGCTACACCTTC TRBD1 - TRBJ1-2 TRBV2
CASSLDPTRRRTGGADTQYF TGTGCCAGCAGCTTAGATCCAACCAGACGCCGCACAGGGGGCGCAGATACGCAGTATTTT TRBD1 - TRBJ2-3 TRBV7-8
CSVGGRTENTEAFF TGCAGCGTCGGAGGCCGGACAGAGAACACTGAAGCTTTCTTT - - TRBJ1-1 TRBV29-1
CASDTGSTEAFF TGTGCCAGCGACACAGGGAGCACTGAAGCTTTCTTT - - TRBJ1-1 TRBV10-3